Sequencing of this T cell receptor beta chain was carried out in a study of cytomegalovirus exposure and HLA in healthy donors. Trimming shortened V by 1 base and J by 6 bases, and 15 bases separated the two germline ends. Germline CDR1 and CDR2: SGHTA and FQGNSA. The CDR3 consists of 16 residues. Whole-study results and caveats: Versus the approximately 720-donor mean, an Asian-associated ancestry cluster reportedly showed fewer N-insertions in a later analysis. The authors judged a highly shared variant cluster likely a sequencing artifact. The classifier reportedly diagnosed cytomegalovirus status with high sensitivity and specificity.

About this clone itself: Its antigen remains unknown.

In the PCR, 60 Vbeta and 13 Jbeta primers were used. Some clones are missing from TCRdb's copy, which holds only in-frame ones; the method was immunoSEQ multiplex PCR. The table has roughly 130,000 clones, 75% to 85% seen once; the top ten hold 1%. Healthy bone marrow donors supplied every sample. This clonotype was obtained from a middle-aged man in good health and CMV-seronegative. Sequencing used PBMCs. The rearrangement links TRBV7-2 to TRBJ2-2; no reliable D call. The CDR3 is CASSLGHGGAAGELFF. CDR3 in DNA: TGTGCCAGCAGCTTAGGGCATGGTGGCGCGGCCGGGGAGCTGTTTTTT.